The T cell receptor (beta chain) under discussion was sequenced for a study of T cell repertoires in cytomegalovirus infection. TCRdb re-called the reads with MiXCR, one entry per CDR3 protein. The sample records roughly 640,000 distinct CDR3 sequences, about 24% being singletons. This clonotype was detected many times. The antigen is not known. The CDR3 covers 14 residues. The V end lost 6 bases, the J end lost 7 bases, and 16 bases lay between the germline ends. Germline V lookup: CDR1 SEHNR, CDR2 FQNEAQ (reference sequence). Findings and caveats of the study: CMV carriers with the relevant HLA were identified by cumulative public TCR beta family frequency.

The sample comprised CD8+ T cells from PBMCs. The V gene is TRBV7-9, the J gene TRBJ2-1; D is possibly TRBD1 or TRBD2 (5 bases each). The source is a human donor in good health (CMV status not recorded). Some clones in this sample may be carry-over from other donors' samples. CDR3 nucleotide sequence: TGTGCCAGCAGGGGCGGGCAGGGTAGTAATGAGCAGTTCTTC. Translation gives CASRGGQGSNEQFF.